The 15 T cell receptor beta chains listed next were all sequenced from one sample in a study of control samples from healthy donors and cancer patients. Sequencing used immunoSEQ multiplex PCR; TCRdb keeps in-frame clones, though not all of them. The data hold some 120,000 clones, with more than 75% observed a single time. Sample: blood. These receptors all stem from a man aged 35 to 55 in good health.

This rearrangement joins TRBV18 to TRBJ1-4; 9 nucleotides line up with TRBD1. The ends lost 4 bases at V and 7 bases at J; junction bases unmatched: 7. This CDR3 spans 15 amino acids. The germline V gene has CDR1 KGHSH and CDR2 LQKENI. Written as DNA, the CDR3 is TGTGCCAGCTCACAATACGGGACAGGGAGTGAAAAACTGTTTTTT. This gives the protein CASSQYGTGSEKLFF.

This rearrangement joins TRBV24-1 to TRBJ1-2; D is possibly TRBD1 (5 bases). V was trimmed by 3 bases and J by 4 bases, leaving 8 bases between them. The CDR3 covers 13 residues. Germline CDR1 reads KGHDR; CDR2 reads SFDVKD. CDR3: CATSDTGIYGYTF. The CDR3 DNA sequence: TGTGCCACCAGTGATACAGGTATCTATGGCTACACCTTC.

This sequence joins TRBV6-5 and TRBJ1-3; possibly TRBD1 for D (5 bases). The CDR3 contains 14 residues. V was shortened by 10 bases and J by 0 bases, with 13 bases between the two germline ends. Per germline, CDR1 MNHEY and CDR2 SVGAGI. In DNA form, the CDR3 reads TGTGCCACCATCCTTGACAGCTCTGGAAACACCATATATTTT. It codes for CATILDSSGNTIYF.

The CDR3 loop is CASSLDPSGNYGYTF. The CDR3 nucleotides are TGTGCCAGCAGCTTAGATCCGTCAGGGAACTATGGCTACACCTTC. The chain links TRBV7-2 to TRBJ1-2; maybe TRBD1 (5 bases). Germline CDR1 reads SGHTA; CDR2 reads FQGNSA. CDR3 length: 15 amino acids. V was shortened by 1 base and J by 2 bases, with 11 bases between the two germline ends.

The chain uses TRBV27 and TRBJ2-3; 9 bases map to TRBD2. The CDR3 consists of 14 residues. After removal of 5 bases from V and 7 bases from J, the junction contained 7 bases not matched to a gene. CDR1 and CDR2 from the germline V gene are MNHEY and SMNVEV (reference sequence). The CDR3 reads CASSRLAGVHTQYF. Here the CDR3 DNA reads TGTGCCAGCAGTAGATTAGCGGGGGTTCATACGCAGTATTTT.

This clone was seen only once. The rearrangement uses TRBV4-1 and TRBJ2-7, with no clear D. The CDR3 extends over 15 amino acids. Trimming left V 1 base short and J 1 base short, with 11 bases between. Germline values: CDR1 MGHRA, CDR2 YSYEKL. This chain's CDR3 is CASSQVSGKSYEQYF. Written as DNA, the CDR3 is TGCGCCAGCAGCCAAGTTTCAGGAAAATCCTACGAGCAGTACTTC.

The chain employs TRBV18 and TRBJ1-6; D unresolved. Germline V lookup: CDR1 KGHSH, CDR2 LQKENI. The CDR3 length is 14 residues. V was cut by 1 base and J by 7 bases, with 8 bases left in between. CDR3 amino acids: CASSPQEGNSPLHF. CDR3 in DNA: TGTGCCAGCTCACCACAGGAAGGGAATTCACCCCTCCACTTT.

The chain combines TRBV7-2 with TRBJ1-1, with D unclear. The ends were cut back, 4 bases at V and 3 bases at J, with 15 bases in the middle. Per the germline V gene, CDR1 is SGHTA and CDR2 is FQGNSA. There are 15 residues in the CDR3. In DNA, the CDR3 is TGTGCCAGCAGCTCAGGTGTCTCGAGGGACACTGAAGCTTTCTTT. Protein: CASSSGVSRDTEAFF.

This rearrangement joins TRBV4-3 to TRBJ1-3, with D perhaps TRBD1 (5 bases). CDR1 and CDR2 from the germline V gene are LGHNA and YSLEER. Trimming left V 4 bases short and J 2 bases short, with 12 bases between. The CDR3 is 15 residues long. The CDR3 DNA reads TGCGCCAGCAGCCCAAACGCAGGGACTGGAAACACCATATATTTT. Amino acids: CASSPNAGTGNTIYF.

This sequence joins TRBV7-9 and TRBJ1-1, with unresolved D. The CDR3 runs 12 residues. Trimming removed 6 bases from V and 3 bases from J, with 8 bases in between. The V gene's germline CDR1 is SEHNR and CDR2 FQNEAQ (reference sequence). CDR3 residues: CASRGLYTEAFF. The CDR3 DNA sequence: TGTGCCAGCAGGGGCTTGTACACTGAAGCTTTCTTT.

This clone was seen a handful of times. This rearrangement joins TRBV27 to TRBJ1-1; tentative D call: TRBD1 (5 bases). Trimming pared 3 bases from V and 5 bases from J, leaving 10 bases between. The germline V gene has CDR1 MNHEY and CDR2 SMNVEV (reference sequence). This CDR3 spans 13 amino acids. The CDR3 reads CASSLVQGTEAFF. CDR3 nucleotides: TGTGCCAGCAGTTTGGTGCAGGGAACTGAAGCTTTCTTT.

The chain carries TRBV6-5 and TRBJ1-2; the D is unclear. The CDR3 is made up of 14 amino acids. Germline V gives CDR1 MNHEY, CDR2 SVGAGI. The V end lost 5 bases, the J end lost 3 bases, and 13 bases lay between the germline ends. In nucleotides, the CDR3 is TGTGCCAGCAGTCCCGGAGGGTCCTACTATGGCTACACCTTC. Amino acid sequence: CASSPGGSYYGYTF.

CDR3 coding DNA: TGTGCCAGCAGCTTCGGAGCGGGATTCAATCAGCCCCAGCATTTT. Translating gives CASSFGAGFNQPQHF. The chain joins TRBV5-6 to TRBJ1-5; D call uncertain. CDR3 length equals 15 residues. Trimming cost V 2 bases and J 3 bases, with 12 bases left between them. Germline loops: CDR1 SGHDT, CDR2 YYEEEE.

A single count supports this clone. This rearrangement joins TRBV4-2 to TRBJ2-2; 10 bases agree with TRBD2. Germline loops: CDR1 LGHNA, CDR2 YNFKEQ. There are 17 residues in the CDR3. J was trimmed by 1 base and V by 6 bases; bases with no gene match: 8. DNA for the CDR3: TGTGCCAGCAGGATTAGCGGGGGGATCCTGAACACCGGGGAGCTGTTTTTT. Protein sequence: CASRISGGILNTGELFF.

This clone was detected only once. The CDR3 is CASGAAGPSDTQYF. DNA of the CDR3: TGTGCTAGTGGTGCCGCAGGCCCATCAGATACGCAGTATTTT. V gene TRBV12-5 combines with J gene TRBJ2-3; no clear D gene. With 5 bases removed from V and 4 bases from J, the gap between germline ends came to 13 bases. The germline gives CDR1 LGHNT, CDR2 FRNRAP. The CDR3 consists of 14 residues.